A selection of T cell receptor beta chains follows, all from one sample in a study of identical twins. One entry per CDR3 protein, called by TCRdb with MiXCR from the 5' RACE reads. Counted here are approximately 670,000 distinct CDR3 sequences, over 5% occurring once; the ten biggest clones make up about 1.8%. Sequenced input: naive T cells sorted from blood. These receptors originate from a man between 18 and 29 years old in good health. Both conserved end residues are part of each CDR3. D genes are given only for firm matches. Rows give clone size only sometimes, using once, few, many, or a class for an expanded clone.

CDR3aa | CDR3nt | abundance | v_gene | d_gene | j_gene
CASSLERDRVVDEQYF | TGTGCCAGCAGCTTAGAGAGGGACAGGGTGGTCGACGAGCAGTACTTC | many | TRBV7-9 | TRBD1 | TRBJ2-7
CASSYRSLSGNQPQHF | TGTGCCAGCAGTTACCGTTCCTTAAGTGGCAATCAGCCCCAGCATTTT | few | TRBV6-2/TRBV6-3 | . | TRBJ1-5
CASSEGLGLQYF | TGTGCCAGCAGCGAGGGTCTGGGCCTTCAGTACTTC | many | TRBV7-2 | . | TRBJ2-4
CASSPDRVFTNTEAFF | TGCGCCAGCAGCCCGGACAGGGTATTTACGAACACTGAAGCTTTCTTT | many | TRBV4-3 | TRBD1 | TRBJ1-1
CASSSGTHSYEQYF | TGTGCCAGCAGTAGCGGGACCCACTCCTACGAGCAGTACTTC | many | TRBV6-1 | TRBD2 | TRBJ2-7
CSARRPGLSTDTQYF | TGCAGTGCTAGACGACCAGGCCTTTCCACAGATACGCAGTATTTT | many | TRBV20-1 | . | TRBJ2-3
CATKGQPTGELFF | TGTGCCACCAAAGGACAGCCCACCGGGGAGCTGTTTTTT | . | TRBV7-6 | . | TRBJ2-2
CASSYLGRPSGANVLTF | TGTGCCAGCAGTTACCTTGGACGGCCTTCTGGGGCCAACGTCCTGACTTTC | few | TRBV6-5 | . | TRBJ2-6
CASSESGQGAETQYF | TGCGCCAGCAGTGAGTCGGGACAGGGAGCGGAGACCCAGTACTTC | . | TRBV10-2 | TRBD1 | TRBJ2-5
CATSFRDYNEQFF | TGTGCCACCAGCTTCCGGGACTACAATGAGCAGTTCTTC | . | TRBV15 | . | TRBJ2-1
CASSDPLGYTQYF | TGTGCCAGCAGTGACCCTTTGGGATATACGCAGTATTTT | few | TRBV2 | . | TRBJ2-3
CASSYREIGLGNIQYF | TGTGCCAGCAGTTACCGCGAAATTGGACTAGGGAACATTCAGTACTTC | . | TRBV6-2/TRBV6-3 | TRBD2 | TRBJ2-4
CATGKSTGYYGYTF | TGTGCCACCGGAAAATCGACAGGGTACTATGGCTACACCTTC | few | TRBV7-9 | TRBD1 | TRBJ1-2
CASSLGAREDYGYTF | TGTGCCAGCAGTTTAGGCGCCAGGGAAGACTATGGCTACACCTTC | few | TRBV12-3/TRBV12-4 | . | TRBJ1-2
CASRGFGREVDYNEQFF | TGTGCCAGCAGGGGATTTGGGCGGGAGGTCGATTACAATGAGCAGTTCTTC | . | TRBV12-3/TRBV12-4 | TRBD2 | TRBJ2-1
CATSRDWEQPQHF | TGTGCCACCAGCAGAGACTGGGAACAGCCCCAGCATTTT | . | TRBV15 | . | TRBJ1-5
CATSRGTSQETQYF | TGTGCCACCAGCCGGGGGACATCCCAAGAGACCCAGTACTTC | . | TRBV15 | . | TRBJ2-5
CASSSLAGTSYEQYF | TGTGCCAGCAGTTCACTAGCGGGCACCTCCTACGAGCAGTACTTC | . | TRBV27 | TRBD2 | TRBJ2-7
CASSATDRAGNEQVF | TGTGCCAGCAGCGCTACGGACAGGGCAGGCAATGAGCAGGTCTTC | once | TRBV9 | TRBD1 | TRBJ2-1
CASSLEGSQFF | TGCGCCAGCAGCTTGGAGGGGTCGCAGTTCTTC | . | TRBV5-1 | . | TRBJ2-1
CAWSVLRLAGVPGELFF | TGTGCCTGGAGTGTACTACGTCTAGCGGGAGTACCCGGGGAGCTGTTTTTT | . | TRBV30 | TRBD2 | TRBJ2-2
CAISETVDLYEQYF | TGTGCCATCAGTGAAACCGTTGACCTTTACGAGCAGTACTTC | many | TRBV10-3 | . | TRBJ2-7
CSATGTNNEQFF | TGCAGTGCTACCGGGACGAACAATGAGCAGTTCTTC | few | TRBV20-1 | . | TRBJ2-1
CASSLSLGGGDNEQFF | TGTGCCAGCAGCCTTTCCCTGGGAGGTGGGGACAATGAGCAGTTCTTC | many | TRBV9 | . | TRBJ2-1
CASTHPQGVYGYTF | TGTGCCAGCACCCACCCACAGGGGGTCTATGGCTACACCTTC | many | TRBV6-2/TRBV6-3 | TRBD1 | TRBJ1-2
CASSLQGSRQPQHF | TGTGCCAGCAGCTTACAGGGGAGCCGACAGCCCCAGCATTTT | few | TRBV5-5 | TRBD1 | TRBJ1-5
CASTGSGRAYEQYF | TGTGCCAGCACCGGTAGCGGGAGGGCCTACGAGCAGTACTTC | few | TRBV7-9 | TRBD2 | TRBJ2-7
CATSGTHGYTF | TGTGCCACCAGTGGGACCCATGGCTACACCTTC | many | TRBV24-1 | . | TRBJ1-2
CASSFGGARSEQFF | TGTGCCAGCAGCTTTGGGGGAGCTAGGAGTGAGCAGTTCTTC | few | TRBV11-2 | . | TRBJ2-1
CASSFIGANVLTF | TGTGCCAGCAGTTTCATTGGGGCCAACGTCCTGACTTTC | few | TRBV12-3/TRBV12-4 | . | TRBJ2-6
CASSYLRGKGEQYF | TGTGCCAGCAGTTACCTCCGGGGGAAGGGCGAGCAGTACTTC | . | TRBV12-3/TRBV12-4 | . | TRBJ2-7
CASSLGGGIGYTF | TGTGCCAGCAGCTTAGGAGGGGGCATCGGCTACACCTTC | many | TRBV5-6 | TRBD1 | TRBJ1-2
CASKPAGVNTGELFF | TGTGCCAGCAAACCAGCGGGCGTAAACACCGGGGAGCTGTTTTTT | many | TRBV12-3/TRBV12-4 | . | TRBJ2-2
CATAGGPTDTQYF | TGTGCCACAGCGGGAGGACCCACAGATACGCAGTATTTT | . | TRBV19 | TRBD2 | TRBJ2-3
CATSDDRGNYGYTF | TGTGCCACCAGCGACGACAGGGGGAACTATGGCTACACCTTC | many | TRBV24-1 | TRBD1 | TRBJ1-2
CSARVGQGWDSNQPQHF | TGCAGTGCTAGAGTCGGACAGGGATGGGATAGCAATCAGCCCCAGCATTTT | many | TRBV20-1 | TRBD1 | TRBJ1-5
CATGDDEQFF | TGTGCCACAGGGGATGATGAGCAGTTCTTC | many | TRBV10-3 | . | TRBJ2-1
CASSLESEQETQYF | TGTGCCAGCAGCTTAGAGTCAGAACAAGAGACCCAGTACTTC | few | TRBV7-6 | . | TRBJ2-5
CASSFWTSPPYNEQFF | TGCGCCAGCAGCTTTTGGACTAGTCCCCCCTACAATGAGCAGTTCTTC | many | TRBV5-1 | TRBD2 | TRBJ2-1
CASSSAGTWGGTDTQYF | TGTGCCAGCAGTTCAGCCGGGACCTGGGGGGGCACAGATACGCAGTATTTT | few | TRBV28 | . | TRBJ2-3
CATSDIDRGREETQYF | TGTGCCACCAGTGATATTGACAGGGGGCGTGAGGAGACCCAGTACTTC | many | TRBV24-1 | TRBD1 | TRBJ2-5
CASSLVLAEGFYNEQFF | TGCGCCAGCAGCTTGGTTCTAGCGGAGGGTTTCTACAATGAGCAGTTCTTC | many | TRBV5-1 | TRBD2 | TRBJ2-1
CASRPTGTSGVGQFF | TGTGCCAGCAGGCCAACCGGGACTAGCGGTGTTGGGCAGTTCTTC | many | TRBV11-2 | TRBD2 | TRBJ2-1
CASSWGTGDGEKLFF | TGTGCCAGCAGCTGGGGAACAGGGGATGGTGAAAAACTGTTTTTT | . | TRBV7-2 | TRBD1 | TRBJ1-4
CASSQDLGGSYVYTF | TGTGCCAGCAGCCAAGATCTGGGGGGGAGCTATGTCTACACCTTC | few | TRBV4-2 | . | TRBJ1-2
CASSRSGGRSEQYF | TGTGCCAGCAGCCGATCCGGAGGCAGGTCCGAGCAGTACTTC | few | TRBV6-1 | . | TRBJ2-7
CASSFLLGTEAFF | TGTGCCAGCAGTTTTCTGTTGGGCACTGAAGCTTTCTTT | many | TRBV12-3/TRBV12-4 | . | TRBJ1-1
CASSLAGAGRGNEQFF | TGTGCCAGCAGCTTAGCGGGGGCAGGGAGAGGCAATGAGCAGTTCTTC | few | TRBV7-6 | . | TRBJ2-1
CASHSGDTYNEQFF | TGTGCCAGCCATAGCGGGGACACCTACAATGAGCAGTTCTTC | many | TRBV2 | TRBD2 | TRBJ2-1
CASSFGGGVTDEQFF | TGTGCCAGCAGTTTCGGGGGAGGAGTTACCGATGAGCAGTTCTTC | few | TRBV28 | . | TRBJ2-1
CASSSTGGGRNEQFF | TGTGCCAGCAGTTCTACTGGGGGGGGGAGGAATGAGCAGTTCTTC | many | TRBV12-3/TRBV12-4 | TRBD2 | TRBJ2-1
CASSPTSYNTGELFF | TGTGCCAGCAGTCCCACTAGCTATAACACCGGGGAGCTGTTTTTT | few | TRBV2 | . | TRBJ2-2
CASSYRGTNTEAFF | TGTGCCAGCAGTTACAGGGGGACAAACACTGAAGCTTTCTTT | few | TRBV6-5 | . | TRBJ1-1
CATSRVTDEQFF | TGTGCCACCAGCAGAGTAACGGATGAGCAGTTCTTC | many | TRBV15 | . | TRBJ2-1
CASSQEGSDYGYTF | TGTGCCAGCTCACAGGAGGGATCTGACTATGGCTACACCTTC | . | TRBV18 | . | TRBJ1-2
CSARGGTASYEQYF | TGCAGTGCTAGGGGGGGGACCGCGTCCTACGAGCAGTACTTC | many | TRBV20-1 | TRBD2 | TRBJ2-7
CASKTKGQIYGYTF | TGTGCCAGCAAGACAAAGGGACAGATCTATGGCTACACCTTC | many | TRBV5-5 | TRBD1 | TRBJ1-2
CATSRGVTQYF | TGTGCCACCAGCAGAGGGGTGACCCAGTACTTC | . | TRBV15 | . | TRBJ2-5